This record covers a single T cell receptor (beta chain). The antigen remains undetermined. This sequence may be a read error, since a much larger clone differs from it by one base. TCRdb re-called the 5' RACE reads through MiXCR, storing one row per CDR3 protein. The data contain 150,000 to 200,000 distinct CDR3 sequences, under 15% of them seen just once; the ten biggest clones take up roughly 11%. The data derive from a study of CD8 T cells in ankylosing spondylitis. Whole-study findings and limits: Matched ankylosing spondylitis synovial fluid reportedly showed significant enrichment of disease-linked clones.

This CDR3 has 12 residues. Trimming cost V 7 bases and J 7 bases, with 13 bases left between them. Germline CDR1 MDHEN, CDR2 SYDVKM. The sequenced material came from blood, either unsorted or a sorted T cell fraction (not recorded which). This chain joins TRBV28 and TRBJ1-2, with D hard to call. The TCR was taken from a female donor with ankylosing spondylitis or in good health (not recorded which). As DNA, the CDR3 is TGTGCCAGCACGGAGTCCTCAGGTGGCTACACCTTC. This codes for CASTESSGGYTF.